Given below is one T cell receptor (beta chain) in context. The data belong to a study of blood T cells in healthy people across ages. A second PCR, run for about 7 to 11 cycles, used a sample-barcoded 5' primer plus a J-beta primer mix. Via MiXCR, TCRdb re-called the 5' RACE reads, giving one row per CDR3 protein. The data contain approximately 1.5 million distinct CDR3 sequences, about 31% of them singletons. The V end was cut by 0 bases, the J end by 7 bases, with 9 bases between. Germline CDR1 MGHRA, CDR2 YSYEKL. This CDR3 has 13 amino acids. The sample taken for sequencing was blood. The receptor was isolated from a woman between 25 and 40 years old in good health. This chain links TRBV4-1 with TRBJ1-2; the D is unclear. The CDR3 sequence: CASSQDSQSGYTF. The CDR3 nucleotides read TGCGCCAGCAGCCAAGATTCCCAGAGTGGCTACACCTTC.